The source of this T cell receptor beta chain is a study of T cells after yellow fever vaccination (dated by TCRdb to between 2018 and 2021). With regard to the full study: The SMART-Seq v4 Ultra Low Input RNA kit was used to prepare libraries from fractions with low cell numbers. To follow T-cell clones before and after primary and booster YFV17D yellow fever vaccination, bulk TCR alpha and beta repertoires were sequenced over time. The cohort comprised two healthy male donors, one aged 18 to 30 and one aged 30 to 40 years. Bulk PBMC replicates and cell subsets were isolated from blood drawn at multiple timepoints before and after both primary and secondary immunization.

Sequencing used an Illumina NovaSeq 6000. Synthesis of TCR cDNA relied on 5'RACE template switching, a step that introduced a universal primer site along with unique molecular identifiers. cDNA synthesis was primed from both the TCR alpha and TCR beta constant segments. Library amplification used two PCR steps, and the second PCR step added sample barcodes and sequencing adapters. Sequencing of libraries was done on Illumina HiSeq 2500 (2x100 bp) or NovaSeq (2x150 bp). Turning to the authors' computational methods: Demultiplexing of reads and collapsing into UMI consensus sequences were performed with MIGEC, and V(D)J alignment was carried out with MiXCR. Clonotypes responding to the vaccine were identified with edgeR on replicate PBMC samples, with the criteria of FDR below 0.01 and a log2 fold change above 5 up to day 15. Each bulk clonotype received a CD4 or CD8 identity based on whether the sequenced CD4 or CD8 repertoire contained that clonotype at higher abundance. The raw public data were reprocessed by TCRdb itself: fastp quality trimming at Q25, MiXCR clonotype calling, in-frame beta chains only. Merged by CDR3 protein, the rows form single entries marked with the most common genes and DNA. TCRdb's processing, not the study's, gives the V and J calls here. Present in this sample are 150,000 to 200,000 distinct CDR3 sequences, approximately 10% of which were seen just once. 30% to 45% of the sample belongs to the ten largest clones.

This clonotype was seen a handful of times. It lacks a known antigen. Qualities for individual bases were not recorded, and no much larger clone is one base off. The CDR3 measures 14 amino acids from cysteine to phenylalanine. CDR3 DNA is the only sequence kept; it has 42 bases, read in frame from the first base. V ends up 5 bases short and J 5 bases short, with an unmatched junction base count of 6. From a lookup of the germline V gene, CDR1 and CDR2 are MDHEN and SYDVKM. The sample's treatment or condition label is to be understood as: live attenuated yellow fever vaccine strain. PBMCs were isolated from peripheral blood using a standard Ficoll-Paque protocol. CD4 and CD8 T-cell fractions were isolated with Dynabeads CD4 and CD8 positive selection kits. RNA was extracted with TriZol from bulk PBMCs, CD4 and CD8 fractions, and dextramer-positive and dextramer-negative fractions. Study-wide findings and limitations: The study included only a couple of donors, which limits how far the findings can be generalized. The secondary T-cell response was found to be weaker but faster than the primary response, with a peak reached on day 5 rather than on day 15. A small fraction of clonotypes showed up in both the CD4 and CD8 compartments, probably as a result of convergent recombination. FACS-sorted repertoires could contain abundant contaminating clonotypes from the bulk population, so computational filtering was required. After the booster, most of the clones that had expanded following primary vaccination were detected again (just under 97% of CD4 and 85% to 90% of CD8), which suggests that memory was broadly maintained.

The V and J genes are TRBV28 and TRBJ1-5, and 7 junctional nucleotides match TRBD1. This TCR derives from a man aged 18-30 years who received the YFV17D yellow fever vaccine. Here the sequenced sample was CD8+ T cells sorted from PBMCs, taken 15 days after the yellow fever booster vaccination. This receptor carries the CDR3 CASSPTGIHQPQHF. The DNA is TGTGCCAGCAGTCCGACAGGGATTCATCAGCCCCAGCATTTT.